A single sample is the source of the 17 T cell receptor beta chains below, sequenced in a study of regulatory T cells in long-lasting Graves disease. Arm-PCR of CDR3 regions and iRepertoire HTBI primers were the basis on which TCR beta libraries were built. TCRdb re-analysed the multiplex PCR reads in MiXCR, keeping a single row per CDR3 protein. The sample lists about 560,000 distinct CDR3 sequences, roughly a sixth occurring once. The time point is: newly diagnosed GD, antithyroid drugs for less than 3 months. From PBMCs, RNA was extracted and then used to make the TCR library. This sample also appeared in a second study, on T cells in Graves' hyperthyroidism and ophthalmopathy.

The source material was peripheral blood mononuclear cells (PBMCs), sampled at new diagnosis, from a patient treated with antithyroid drugs. All receptors derive from a man younger than 30 with Graves disease.

This clonotype occurred a few times. This chain uses TRBV7-3 with TRBJ2-7; possibly TRBD1 or TRBD2 for D (5 bases each). V lost 5 bases, J lost 0 bases, and 14 bases lay in between. This CDR3 region has 15 residues. Germline V gene data show CDR1 as SGHTA and CDR2 as FQGTGA. The CDR3, as DNA: TGTGCCAGCAGCCCCGGGGCGGAGGACTCCTACGAGCAGTACTTC. It codes for CASSPGAEDSYEQYF. Complete variable domain (other parts from reference TRBV7-3 and TRBJ2-7): GAGVSQTPSNKVTEKGKYVELRCDPISGHTALYWYRQSLGQGPEFLIYFQGTGAADDSGLPNDRFFAVRPEGSVSTLKIQRTERGDSAVYLCASSPGAEDSYEQYFGPGTRLTVT.

This clonotype turned up a few times. The V call is TRBV15, the J call TRBJ2-7, with D possibly called TRBD1 or TRBD2 (5 bases each). With 2 bases removed from V and 10 bases from J, the gap between germline ends came to 15 bases. This CDR3 is built from 13 residues. Germline CDR1 and CDR2: LNHNV and YYDKDF (reference sequence). The chain's CDR3 is CATSRSGTAAQYF. The CDR3 DNA sequence: TGTGCCACCAGCAGATCCGGGACGGCCGCACAGTACTTC.

V and J are TRBV20-1 and TRBJ1-1; no reliable D call. The germline V gene has CDR1 DFQATT and CDR2 SNEGSKA (reference sequence). V lost 6 bases to trimming and J lost 3 bases, with 14 bases between them. The CDR3 has 13 amino acids. The CDR3 coding sequence is TGCAGTGCGAAGGCTATGGGCTACACTGAAGCTTTCTTT. Translating it yields CSAKAMGYTEAFF.

The rearrangement joins TRBV20-1 to TRBJ1-2; 7 bases are shared with TRBD1. The CDR3 covers 13 residues. The V gene's germline CDR1 is DFQATT and CDR2 SNEGSKA (reference sequence). V dropped 0 bases and J dropped 4; count of bases not matched to a gene: 2. The CDR3 region is CSARDRDSYGYTF. In nucleotides, the CDR3 is TGCAGTGCTAGAGATCGGGACAGCTATGGCTACACCTTC.

The chain's CDR3 is CASSVDGGRGGYTF. Written as DNA, the CDR3 is TGTGCCAGCAGCGTAGACGGAGGGAGGGGCGGCTACACCTTC. The V and J genes are TRBV9 and TRBJ1-2; D possibly corresponds to TRBD1 (5 bases). With 0 bases removed from V and 8 bases from J, the gap between germline ends came to 14 bases. CDR1 SGDLS and CDR2 YYNGEE come from the germline V gene. CDR3 length: 14 amino acids.

Here the CDR3 DNA reads TGTGCCAGCAGAAGTCAGGGGTCCACCATATATTTT. As protein: CASRSQGSTIYF. The chain links TRBV6-1 to TRBJ1-3, with D possibly being TRBD1 (6 bases). V shed 6 bases and J shed 9 bases, with 12 bases lying between them. CDR1 is MNHNS and CDR2 is SASEGT in the germline V gene. The CDR3 extends over 12 amino acids.

The chain is built from TRBV11-2 and TRBJ2-3; D is tentatively TRBD1 or TRBD2 (6 bases each). Germline V lookup: CDR1 SGHAT, CDR2 FQNNGV. There are 16 residues in the CDR3. The V gene lost 2 bases and the J gene lost 5 bases, with 17 bases spanning the gap. The CDR3 region is CASSLSHRGLRDTQYF. CDR3 nucleotides: TGTGCCAGCAGCTTATCCCATCGGGGGCTAAGAGATACGCAGTATTTT.

This clonotype was recorded a few times. The chain combines TRBV28 with TRBJ1-2; TRBD1 matches 9 bases. CDR3 length: 13 residues. Germline lookup yields CDR1 MDHEN and CDR2 SYDVKM. After removal of 6 bases from V and 4 bases from J, the junction contained 3 bases not matched to a gene. CDR3 loop: CASSGDRAYGYTF. CDR3 sequence (DNA): TGTGCCAGCAGCGGGGACAGGGCCTATGGCTACACCTTC.

The table lists this clonotype with many counts. J is TRBJ1-1 and V is TRBV12-3 or TRBV12-4, with a possible D match to TRBD1 (6 bases). The CDR3 spans 15 residues. V lost 1 base and J lost 0, with 9 bases in between. CDR3 region: CASSLEGHVNTEAFF. The CDR3 bases are TGTGCCAGCAGTTTAGAGGGACACGTGAACACTGAAGCTTTCTTT.

This clonotype was counted between two and nine times. The chain carries TRBV10-3 and TRBJ2-5, with D possibly matching TRBD1 (5 bases). This CDR3 is 15 amino acids long. Trimming took 2 bases from V and 0 from J, leaving 10 bases between them. Germline assignment: CDR1 ENHRY and CDR2 SYGVKD. The chain's CDR3 is CAISEPSDNQETQYF. The CDR3 region has the DNA TGTGCCATCAGTGAGCCTTCGGACAACCAAGAGACCCAGTACTTC.

This clonotype was found many times. The chain uses TRBV12-3 or TRBV12-4 and TRBJ2-7; 7 nucleotides align to TRBD1. V gave up 7 bases and J gave up 2 bases; unmatched junction bases: 5. This CDR3 is built from 13 residues. The chain's CDR3 is CASTGQVPYEQYF. The DNA of the CDR3 is TGTGCCAGCACCGGACAGGTCCCCTACGAGCAGTACTTC.

The J gene is TRBJ2-7, the V gene TRBV4-2; 9 bases fit TRBD2. Germline CDR1 and CDR2: LGHNA and YNFKEQ. The CDR3 has 17 residues. The V segment lost 1 base and the J segment 1 base; nucleotides outside the gene matches: 8. CDR3 amino acids: CASSQVSRTSASYEQYF. The DNA of the CDR3 is TGTGCCAGCAGCCAAGTTTCACGGACTAGCGCATCCTACGAGCAGTACTTC.

The chain joins TRBV18 to TRBJ2-5; 7 bases line up with TRBD1. CDR3 length: 14 residues. V lost 5 bases to trimming and J lost 3 bases; unmatched junction nucleotides: 6. The germline gives CDR1 KGHSH, CDR2 LQKENI. The CDR3 DNA reads as TGTGCCAGCTCAACGTTACAGGGGAAAGAGACCCAGTACTTC. As protein: CASSTLQGKETQYF.

This clonotype was observed at least ten times. The chain has TRBV10-2 and TRBJ2-7; 9 positions match TRBD1. Germline CDR1 WSHSY, CDR2 SAAADI. V shed 5 bases and J 6 bases; nucleotides not matched to a gene: 5. The CDR3 covers 13 residues. CDR3 coding DNA: TGCGCCAGCAGTACCGGGACAGGGATCGAGCAGTACTTC. The encoded protein is CASSTGTGIEQYF.

This clonotype has ten or more counts. V and J are TRBV20-1 and TRBJ2-1; 7 positions agree with TRBD2. After removal of 6 bases from V and 6 bases from J, the junction contained 11 bases not matched to a gene. This CDR3 is 14 amino acids long. Germline V gene lookup returns CDR1 DFQATT and CDR2 SNEGSKA (reference sequence). The CDR3 nucleotides are TGCAGTGCCCAGATGTGGGAGGGGAGCAATGAGCAGTTCTTC. The encoded protein is CSAQMWEGSNEQFF.

This clonotype was found many times. The chain couples TRBV3-1 to TRBJ1-1; TRBD1 is a possible D gene (6 bases). The CDR3 is 15 residues long. Germline V gene data show CDR1 as LGHDT and CDR2 as YNNKEL (reference sequence). Between the trimmed V and J ends, which lost 4 bases and 8 bases, there was a span of 20 bases. The CDR3 spells CASSPTRGEGSEAFF. Here the CDR3 DNA reads TGTGCCAGCAGCCCTACCAGGGGTGAGGGCTCGGAAGCTTTCTTT.

This clonotype was seen at least ten times. The V gene is TRBV20-1, the J gene TRBJ1-5; D is unresolved. The ends were cut back, 3 bases at V and 6 bases at J, with 18 bases in the middle. CDR1 and CDR2 (germline): DFQATT, SNEGSKA (reference sequence). The CDR3 extends over 15 amino acids. DNA of the CDR3: TGCAGTGCTAGCGGCTCCGGGGTGGCGAGTCAGCCCCAGCATTTT. Translated, it gives CSASGSGVASQPQHF.